These 29 T cell receptor beta chains share one sample of origin, sequenced in a study of blood T cells in healthy people across ages. The second PCR ran about 6 to 11 cycles with a sample-barcoded 5' primer and J-beta primers. One entry per CDR3 protein, called by TCRdb with MiXCR from the 5' RACE reads. Of about 1,800,000 distinct CDR3 sequences listed, 28% are singletons. Sequences were obtained from blood. The source is a woman aged 25 to 45 in good health.

As regards this clonotype: A much larger clone differs from this one at a single base, so this may be a read error. The chain has TRBV6-1 and TRBJ1-5, with 7 bases aligning to TRBD1. Looked up from germline, CDR1 is MNHNS and CDR2 is SASEGT. The CDR3 extends over 16 amino acids. CDR3 region: CTSRREGARQTVPQHF. The CDR3, as DNA: TGTACCAGCAGGAGGGAGGGGGCGCGGCAGACGGTGCCCCAGCATTTT.

The chain employs TRBV7-9 and TRBJ1-1; D remains ambiguous. Germline V gives CDR1 SEHNR, CDR2 FQNEAQ (reference sequence). The V end was cut by 1 base, the J end by 5 bases, with 14 bases between. This CDR3 comprises 15 residues. CDR3 sequence: CASSLVSTVRTEAFF. The CDR3, as DNA: TGTGCCAGCAGCTTAGTGTCCACAGTACGGACTGAAGCTTTCTTT.

The gene calls are TRBV18 and TRBJ2-7; perhaps TRBD1 as D (6 bases). The CDR3 extends over 13 amino acids. V dropped 5 bases and J dropped 7 bases, with 15 bases sitting between them. Germline CDR1 and CDR2: KGHSH and LQKENI. CDR3 in amino acids: CASSAQKGEEQYF. The CDR3 DNA sequence: TGTGCCAGCTCAGCACAGAAGGGGGAAGAGCAGTACTTC.

The chain uses TRBV7-2 and TRBJ2-1, with D possibly being TRBD2 (6 bases). V lost 5 bases to trimming and J lost 7 bases, with 21 bases between them. CDR3 length: 16 amino acids. Germline assignment: CDR1 SGHTA and CDR2 FQGNSA. The CDR3 DNA sequence: TGTGCCAGCAGCCGTCTCGCGGGGAGCTTGTATAATGAGCAGTTCTTC. It encodes CASSRLAGSLYNEQFF.

V usage is TRBV20-1 and J usage is TRBJ2-1; TRBD2 matches 11 bases. V was pared by 5 bases and J by 8 bases, with 11 bases of the junction left unmatched. Germline loops: CDR1 DFQATT, CDR2 SNEGSKA (reference sequence). This CDR3 is 15 amino acids long. The CDR3 nucleotides are TGCAGTGCTGACTCTAGCGGGGGGTTTGGGGATGAGCAGTTCTTC. Its protein is CSADSSGGFGDEQFF.

This clonotype was counted ten times or more. V usage is TRBV28 and J usage is TRBJ2-7; D possibly uses TRBD1 or TRBD2 (6 bases each). There are 15 residues in the CDR3. Germline CDR1 and CDR2: MDHEN and SYDVKM. V was clipped by 3 bases and J by 0 bases, with 12 bases between them. The CDR3 protein is CASSFGGRLSYEQYF. The CDR3 bases are TGTGCCAGCAGTTTTGGGGGGCGCCTCTCCTACGAGCAGTACTTC.

The rearrangement joins TRBV4-1 to TRBJ1-2, with D unresolved. The CDR3 runs to 16 residues. The V gene's germline CDR1 is MGHRA and CDR2 YSYEKL. Trimming removed 0 bases at V and 2 bases at J, with 13 bases between. CDR3 protein: CASSQEYTAANYGYTF. The CDR3, as DNA: TGCGCCAGCAGCCAAGAATATACGGCTGCCAACTATGGCTACACCTTC.

This clonotype was counted between two and nine times. This chain joins TRBV12-3 or TRBV12-4 and TRBJ2-2, with 8 positions matching TRBD1. There are 15 residues in the CDR3. V lost 5 bases to trimming and J lost 2 bases; unmatched junction nucleotides: 4. Written as DNA, the CDR3 is TGTGCCAGCAGTCACAGGGGGATCAACACCGGGGAGCTGTTTTTT. Amino acid sequence: CASSHRGINTGELFF.

The CDR3 protein is CASSLGGLWRGRKADTQYF. In DNA form, the CDR3 reads TGTGCCAGCAGCTTAGGGGGACTATGGCGCGGGCGGAAAGCAGATACGCAGTATTTT. The gene calls are TRBV7-2 and TRBJ2-3, with TRBD2 matching 7 bases. Trimming took 1 base from V and 4 from J; bases not matched to a gene: 17. This CDR3 has 19 amino acids. CDR1 SGHTA and CDR2 FQGNSA come from the germline V gene.

This clonotype was seen ten or more times. J is TRBJ2-7 and V is TRBV20-1; the D gene is possibly TRBD2 (7 bases). CDR3 size: 13 residues. V was cut by 5 bases and J by 0 bases, with 11 bases left in between. Germline CDR1 reads DFQATT; CDR2 reads SNEGSKA (reference sequence). CDR3 nucleotide sequence: TGCAGTGCTCGCGGGGGCCTCTCCTACGAGCAGTACTTC. Its protein is CSARGGLSYEQYF.

In this sample, this clonotype turned up a few times. The rearrangement links TRBV9 to TRBJ2-7; possible D gene TRBD2, 6 bases. This CDR3 is built from 16 residues. The V gene lost 4 bases and the J gene lost 0 bases, with 17 bases spanning the gap. CDR1 is SGDLS and CDR2 is YYNGEE in the germline V gene. The CDR3 sequence is CASSPSPGTSSYEQYF. Here the CDR3 DNA reads TGTGCCAGCAGCCCGAGCCCCGGGACTTCCTCCTACGAGCAGTACTTC.

In DNA, the CDR3 is TGTGCCAGCAGTTACTCGAGGCCCAAGGACACTGAAGCTTTCTTT. It specifies CASSYSRPKDTEAFF. V gene TRBV6-5 combines with J gene TRBJ1-1; no clear D. The CDR3 has 15 residues. V shed 0 bases and J shed 3 bases, with 11 bases lying between them. The V gene's germline CDR1 is MNHEY and CDR2 SVGAGI.

The rearrangement links TRBV3-1 to TRBJ2-1; 9 nucleotides line up with TRBD2. V gave up 3 bases and J gave up 5 bases; unmatched junction bases: 2. The CDR3 length is 14 residues. Per germline, CDR1 LGHDT and CDR2 YNNKEL (reference sequence). The CDR3 loop is CASSQSGGNNEQFF. For the CDR3, the DNA is TGTGCCAGCAGCCAGAGCGGGGGGAACAATGAGCAGTTCTTC.

This chain links TRBV7-9 with TRBJ2-7, with 12 nucleotides matching TRBD1. The J segment lost 4 bases and the V segment lost 5 bases, leaving 9 bases of the junction unmatched. Germline CDR1 reads SEHNR; CDR2 reads FQNEAQ (reference sequence). This CDR3 has 16 residues. The CDR3 DNA sequence: TGTGCCAGCAGCCGGGGACAGGGGGCAACGCTATACGAGCAGTACTTC. Protein: CASSRGQGATLYEQYF.

V and J are TRBV13 and TRBJ1-1, with D hard to call. The V end lost 8 bases, the J end lost 4 bases, and 14 bases lay between the germline ends. The CDR3 sequence is 13 residues long. CDR1 is PRHDT and CDR2 is FYEKMQ in the germline V gene (reference sequence). The CDR3, as DNA: TGTGCCAGCGCCCAGCGCGGAGGCACTGAAGCTTTCTTT. This codes for CASAQRGGTEAFF.

V is TRBV19 and J is TRBJ1-5; 8 bases match TRBD1. The CDR3 extends over 14 amino acids. CDR1 LNHDA and CDR2 SQIVND come from the germline V gene (reference sequence). J gave up 6 bases and V 7 bases, and 8 bases lay outside the gene matches. In DNA form, the CDR3 reads TGTGCCAGTAAGGAGGCAGGGGGCTCTCAGCCCCAGCATTTT. Translation: CASKEAGGSQPQHF.

The rearrangement joins TRBV11-2 to TRBJ2-7; unclear D gene. Germline V gene lookup returns CDR1 SGHAT and CDR2 FQNNGV. V was shortened by 5 bases and J by 0 bases, with 11 bases between the two germline ends. This CDR3 is 14 amino acids long. Here the CDR3 DNA reads TGTGCCAGCAGCCCCGGATGGGTCTCCTACGAGCAGTACTTC. Its protein is CASSPGWVSYEQYF.

The chain employs TRBV2 and TRBJ2-6, with D perhaps TRBD1 or TRBD2 (5 bases each). The CDR3 covers 17 residues. The germline gives CDR1 SNHLY, CDR2 FYNNEI. V lost 6 bases and J 0 bases, leaving 15 bases between the germline ends. In nucleotides, the CDR3 is TGTGCCAGCAGCCCCCTTGGGGGTCCCTCTGGGGCCAACGTCCTGACTTTC. Amino acid sequence: CASSPLGGPSGANVLTF.

The chain recombines TRBV3-1 with TRBJ1-2; 7 bases map to TRBD1. This CDR3 spans 14 amino acids. Unmatched junction bases numbered 6, after V lost 1 base and J lost 7 bases. From germline, CDR1 is LGHDT and CDR2 YNNKEL (reference sequence). The CDR3: CASSQVKGAGGYTF. In DNA, the CDR3 is TGTGCCAGCAGCCAAGTTAAGGGGGCTGGTGGCTACACCTTC. The whole variable domain, remainder taken from reference TRBV3-1 and TRBJ1-2, is DTAVSQTPKYLVTQMGNDKSIKCEQNLGHDTMYWYKQDSKKFLKIMFSYNNKELIINETVPNRFSPKSPDKAHLNLHINSLELGDSAVYFCASSQVKGAGGYTFGSGTRLTVV.

V usage is TRBV20-1 and J usage is TRBJ1-5; weak D call: TRBD1 (6 bases). V was clipped by 0 bases and J by 2 bases, with 14 bases between them. The CDR3 has 16 residues. CDR1 DFQATT and CDR2 SNEGSKA come from the germline V gene (reference sequence). For the CDR3, the DNA is TGCAGTGCTAGAGAGGGAGGGGGTTGGGGCAATCAGCCCCAGCATTTT. It is translated as CSAREGGGWGNQPQHF.

The chain joins TRBV5-1 to TRBJ1-2; D uncertain. The length of the CDR3 is 13 residues. Germline lookup yields CDR1 SGHRS and CDR2 YFSETQ. The V gene lost 0 bases and the J gene lost 8 bases, with 11 bases spanning the gap. CDR3 DNA sequence: TGCGCCAGCAGCTTGGATTTCTTCGGCGGCTACACCTTC. Encoded protein: CASSLDFFGGYTF.

This clonotype was seen at least ten times. This chain uses TRBV5-1 with TRBJ2-1, with TRBD2 as a possible D gene (6 bases). With 4 bases removed from V and 0 bases from J, the gap between germline ends came to 20 bases. The CDR3 sequence is 18 residues long. CDR1 SGHRS and CDR2 YFSETQ come from the germline V gene. CDR3 region: CASSPQLGGTRSYNEQFF. The CDR3 region has the DNA TGCGCCAGCAGCCCCCAATTAGGTGGGACTCGCTCCTACAATGAGCAGTTCTTC.

This clonotype was counted only a few times. The chain joins TRBV5-1 to TRBJ2-4; no reliable D call. The germline V gene encodes CDR1 SGHRS and CDR2 YFSETQ. The CDR3 has 14 amino acids. Trimming removed 0 bases from V and 7 bases from J, with 11 bases in between. The CDR3 protein is CASSLGLFTNIQYF. In DNA form, the CDR3 reads TGCGCCAGCAGCTTGGGTCTGTTTACGAACATTCAGTACTTC.

This clonotype has ten or more counts. The rearrangement joins TRBV6-5 to TRBJ2-7; perhaps TRBD1 as D (6 bases). The CDR3 runs 16 residues. The V end lost 3 bases, the J end lost 4 bases, and 19 bases lay between the germline ends. Per germline, CDR1 MNHEY and CDR2 SVGAGI. This CDR3 reads CASSYVERRGHYEQYF. The CDR3 bases are TGTGCCAGCAGTTATGTAGAGCGAAGGGGACATTACGAGCAGTACTTC.

V usage is TRBV12-3 or TRBV12-4 and J usage is TRBJ2-3; no clear D gene. V shed 3 bases and J shed 4 bases, with 20 bases lying between them. This CDR3 contains 17 residues. The CDR3 spells CASSFLRTLRSADTQYF. The CDR3 region has the DNA TGTGCCAGCAGTTTCCTACGAACCTTAAGGAGCGCAGATACGCAGTATTTT.

This clonotype was detected a few times. The V gene is TRBV12-3 or TRBV12-4, the J gene TRBJ2-4; D possibly corresponds to TRBD2 (5 bases). The CDR3 covers 13 residues. Trimming pared 8 bases from V and 6 bases from J, leaving 14 bases between. CDR3 in DNA: TGTGCCAGCTCGATCCGACGGGGAAACATTCAGTACTTC. It encodes CASSIRRGNIQYF.

In this sample, this clonotype turned up many times. This rearrangement joins TRBV2 to TRBJ2-1; 10 bases match TRBD2. Looked up from germline, CDR1 is SNHLY and CDR2 is FYNNEI. The CDR3 is 15 residues long. Unmatched junction bases numbered 5, after V lost 3 bases and J lost 6 bases. The CDR3 loop reads CASSEGASGGNEQFF. The CDR3, as DNA: TGTGCCAGCAGTGAGGGGGCTAGCGGGGGCAATGAGCAGTTCTTC.

This chain connects TRBV27 to TRBJ2-7; D could derive from TRBD1 or TRBD2 (5 bases each). Germline V lookup: CDR1 MNHEY, CDR2 SMNVEV (reference sequence). Trimming left V 0 bases short and J 4 bases short, with 13 bases between. The CDR3 consists of 15 residues. The DNA of the CDR3 is TGTGCCAGCAGTTTATCTGGGGGAGTGGATTACGAGCAGTACTTC. Amino acids: CASSLSGGVDYEQYF.

In its sample, this clonotype was seen a few times. The chain employs TRBV11-2 and TRBJ2-2; 8 bases line up with TRBD2. The CDR3 has 16 amino acids. The trim removed 4 bases at V and 5 bases at J, leaving 9 bases unmatched. Germline CDR1 and CDR2: SGHAT and FQNNGV. The CDR3 nucleotides read TGTGCCAGCAGCTCGCCGGGAAGCGGGAGTACCGGGGAGCTGTTTTTT. This sequence encodes CASSSPGSGSTGELFF.